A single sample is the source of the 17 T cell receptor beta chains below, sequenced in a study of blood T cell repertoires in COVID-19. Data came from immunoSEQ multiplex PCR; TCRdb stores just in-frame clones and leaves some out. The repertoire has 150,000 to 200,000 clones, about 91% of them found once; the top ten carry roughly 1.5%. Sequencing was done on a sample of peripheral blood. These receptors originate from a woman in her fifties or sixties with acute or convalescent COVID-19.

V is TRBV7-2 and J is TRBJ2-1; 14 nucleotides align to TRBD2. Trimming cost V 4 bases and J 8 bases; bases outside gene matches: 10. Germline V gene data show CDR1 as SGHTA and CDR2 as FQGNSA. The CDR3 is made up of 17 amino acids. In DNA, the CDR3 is TGTGCCAGCAGCTCTGGACTAGCGGGAGGCCTCCGGGATGAGCAGTTCTTC. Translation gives CASSSGLAGGLRDEQFF. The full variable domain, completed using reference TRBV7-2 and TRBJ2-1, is GAGVSQSPSNKVTEKGKDVELRCDPISGHTALYWYRQSLGQGLEFLIYFQGNSAPDKSGLPSDRFSAERTGGSVSTLTIQRTQQEDSAVYLCASSSGLAGGLRDEQFFGPGTRLTVL.

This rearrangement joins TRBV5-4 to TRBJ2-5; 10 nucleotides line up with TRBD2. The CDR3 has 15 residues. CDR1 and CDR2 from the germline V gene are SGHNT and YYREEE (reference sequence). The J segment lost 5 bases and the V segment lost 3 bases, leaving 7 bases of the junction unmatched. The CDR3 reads CASSSSGGAGETQYF. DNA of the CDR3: TGTGCCAGCAGCTCGAGCGGGGGGGCAGGGGAGACCCAGTACTTC. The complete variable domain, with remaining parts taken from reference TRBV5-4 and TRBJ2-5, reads ETGVTQSPTHLIKTRGQQVTLRCSSQSGHNTVSWYQQALGQGPQFIFQYYREEENGRGNFPPRFSGLQFPNYSSELNVNALELDDSALYLCASSSSGGAGETQYFGPGTRLLVL.

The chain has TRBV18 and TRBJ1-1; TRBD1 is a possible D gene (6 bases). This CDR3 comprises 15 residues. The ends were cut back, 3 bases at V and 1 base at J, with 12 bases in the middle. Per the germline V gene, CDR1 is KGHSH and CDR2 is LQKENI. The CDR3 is CASSPGGGGNTEAFF. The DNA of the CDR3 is TGTGCCAGCTCACCTGGTGGGGGCGGGAACACTGAAGCTTTCTTT.

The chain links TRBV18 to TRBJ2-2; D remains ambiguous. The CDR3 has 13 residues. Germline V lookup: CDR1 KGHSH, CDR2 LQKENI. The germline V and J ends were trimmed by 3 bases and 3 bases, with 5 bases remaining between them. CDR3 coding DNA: TGTGCCAGCTCACCCGGTGACACCGGGGAGCTGTTTTTT. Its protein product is CASSPGDTGELFF.

The CDR3 bases are TGTGCCAGCAGCCTTGACACGTATAGCAATCAGCCCCAGCATTTT. Its protein is CASSLDTYSNQPQHF. This chain uses TRBV5-8 with TRBJ1-5; D ambiguous. CDR3 length equals 15 residues. The germline CDR1 and CDR2 sequences are SGHTS and YDEGEE. Trimming took off 4 bases at V and 0 bases at J, with 11 bases between the two ends.

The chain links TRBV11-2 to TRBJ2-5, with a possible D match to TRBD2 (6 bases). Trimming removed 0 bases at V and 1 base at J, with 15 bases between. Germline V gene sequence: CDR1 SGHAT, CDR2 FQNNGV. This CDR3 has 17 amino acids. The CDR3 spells CASSLDAQRASQETQYF. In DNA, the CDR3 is TGTGCCAGCAGCTTAGATGCCCAGCGGGCCTCCCAAGAGACCCAGTACTTC. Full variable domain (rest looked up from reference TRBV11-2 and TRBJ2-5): EAGVAQSPRYKIIEKRQSVAFWCNPISGHATLYWYQQILGQGPKLLIQFQNNGVVDDSQLPKDRFSAERLKGVDSTLKIQPAKLEDSAVYLCASSLDAQRASQETQYFGPGTRLLVL.

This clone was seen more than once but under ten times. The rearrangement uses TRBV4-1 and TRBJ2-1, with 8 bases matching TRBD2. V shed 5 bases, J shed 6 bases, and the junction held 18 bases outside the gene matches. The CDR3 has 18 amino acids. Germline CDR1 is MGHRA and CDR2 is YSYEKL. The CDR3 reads CASSTLPAGDRASNEQFF. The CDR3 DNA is TGCGCCAGCAGCACATTGCCAGCGGGGGACCGGGCGTCCAATGAGCAGTTCTTC.

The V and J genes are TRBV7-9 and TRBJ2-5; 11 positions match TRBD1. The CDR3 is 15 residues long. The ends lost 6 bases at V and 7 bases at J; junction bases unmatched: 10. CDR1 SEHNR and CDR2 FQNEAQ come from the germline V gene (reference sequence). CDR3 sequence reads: CASRSHGQGAGTQYF. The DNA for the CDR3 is TGTGCCAGCAGAAGTCACGGACAGGGGGCGGGGACCCAGTACTTC.

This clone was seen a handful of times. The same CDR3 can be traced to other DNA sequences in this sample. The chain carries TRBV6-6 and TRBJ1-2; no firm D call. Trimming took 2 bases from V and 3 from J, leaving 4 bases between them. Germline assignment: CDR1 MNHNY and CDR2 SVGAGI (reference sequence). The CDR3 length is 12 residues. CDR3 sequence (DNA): TGTGCCAGCAGTTACCGGGACTATGGCTACACCTTC. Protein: CASSYRDYGYTF.

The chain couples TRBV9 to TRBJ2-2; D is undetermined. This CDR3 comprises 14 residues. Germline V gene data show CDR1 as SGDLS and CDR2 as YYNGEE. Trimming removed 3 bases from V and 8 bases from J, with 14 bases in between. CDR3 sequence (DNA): TGTGCCAGCAGCGCAGAGCTTCAAGCGGGGGAGCTGTTTTTT. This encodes CASSAELQAGELFF.

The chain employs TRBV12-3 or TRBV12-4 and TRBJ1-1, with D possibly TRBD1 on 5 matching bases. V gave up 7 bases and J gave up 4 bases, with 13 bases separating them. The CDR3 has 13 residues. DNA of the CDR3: TGTGCCAGCACCCCCCTGGGGGGCACTGAAGCTTTCTTT. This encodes CASTPLGGTEAFF.

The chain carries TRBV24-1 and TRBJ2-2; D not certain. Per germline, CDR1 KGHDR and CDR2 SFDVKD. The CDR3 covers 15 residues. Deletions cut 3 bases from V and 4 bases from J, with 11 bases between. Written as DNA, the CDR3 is TGTGCCACCAGTGATGCCCAGGCAGTCACCGGGGAGCTGTTTTTT. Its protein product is CATSDAQAVTGELFF.

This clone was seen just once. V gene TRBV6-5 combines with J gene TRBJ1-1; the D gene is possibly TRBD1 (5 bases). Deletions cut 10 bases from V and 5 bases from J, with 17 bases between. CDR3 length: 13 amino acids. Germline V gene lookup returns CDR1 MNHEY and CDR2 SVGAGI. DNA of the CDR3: TGTGCCACCCGGAGGGGTACGGGAACTGAAGCTTTCTTT. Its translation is CATRRGTGTEAFF.

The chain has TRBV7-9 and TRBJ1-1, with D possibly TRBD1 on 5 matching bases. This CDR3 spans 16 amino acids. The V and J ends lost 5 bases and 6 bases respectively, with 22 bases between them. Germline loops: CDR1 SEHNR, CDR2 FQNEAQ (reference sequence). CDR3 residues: CASSPVGGGAAAEAFF. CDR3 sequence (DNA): TGTGCCAGCAGCCCCGTCGGTGGAGGGGCAGCGGCTGAAGCTTTCTTT.

In DNA form, the CDR3 reads TGTGCCGGCTCAAGAGGGCGTTTGAACACTGAAGCTTTCTTT. Translation: CAGSRGRLNTEAFF. J is TRBJ1-1 and V is TRBV5-8; D gene ambiguous. Germline lookup yields CDR1 SGHTS and CDR2 YDEGEE. The CDR3 loop spans 14 amino acids. The V end was cut by 10 bases, the J end by 0 bases, with 16 bases between. The full variable domain, in which reference TRBV5-8 and TRBJ1-1 provide the parts outside the CDR3, is EAGVTQSPTHLIKTRGQQATLRCSPISGHTSVYWYQQALGLGLQFLLWYDEGEERNRGNFPPRFSGRQFPNYSSELNVNALELEDSALYLCAGSRGRLNTEAFFGQGTRLTVV.

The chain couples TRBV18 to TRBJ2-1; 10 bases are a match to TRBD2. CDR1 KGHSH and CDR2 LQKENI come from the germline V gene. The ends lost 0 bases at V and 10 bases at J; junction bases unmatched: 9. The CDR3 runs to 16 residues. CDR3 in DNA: TGTGCCAGCTCACCACCGGGGAAGCGGGGGGGCTTCGAGCAGTTCTTC. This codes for CASSPPGKRGGFEQFF. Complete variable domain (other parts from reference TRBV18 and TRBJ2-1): NAGVMQNPRHLVRRRGQEARLRCSPMKGHSHVYWYRQLPEEGLKFMVYLQKENIIDESGMPKERFSAEFPKEGPSILRIQQVVRGDSAAYFCASSPPGKRGGFEQFFGPGTRLTVL.

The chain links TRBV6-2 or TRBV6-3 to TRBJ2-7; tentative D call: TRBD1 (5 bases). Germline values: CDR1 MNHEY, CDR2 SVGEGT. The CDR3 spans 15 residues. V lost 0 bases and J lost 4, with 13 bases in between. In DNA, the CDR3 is TGTGCCAGCAGTTACTCAACCAGGGAACGATACGAGCAGTACTTC. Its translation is CASSYSTRERYEQYF.